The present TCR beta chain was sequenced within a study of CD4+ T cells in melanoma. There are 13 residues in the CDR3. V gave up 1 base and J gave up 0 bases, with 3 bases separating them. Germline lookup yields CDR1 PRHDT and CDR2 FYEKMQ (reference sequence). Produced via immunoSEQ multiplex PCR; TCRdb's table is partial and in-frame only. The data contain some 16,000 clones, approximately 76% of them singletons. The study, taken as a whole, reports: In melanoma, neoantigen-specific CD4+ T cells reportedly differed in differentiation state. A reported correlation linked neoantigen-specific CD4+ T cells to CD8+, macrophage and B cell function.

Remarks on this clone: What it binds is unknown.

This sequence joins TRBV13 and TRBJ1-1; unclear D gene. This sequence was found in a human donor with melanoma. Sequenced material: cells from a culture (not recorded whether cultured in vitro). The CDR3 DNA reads TGTGCCAGCAGCTTAGAGCTGAACACTGAAGCTTTCTTT. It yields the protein CASSLELNTEAFF.